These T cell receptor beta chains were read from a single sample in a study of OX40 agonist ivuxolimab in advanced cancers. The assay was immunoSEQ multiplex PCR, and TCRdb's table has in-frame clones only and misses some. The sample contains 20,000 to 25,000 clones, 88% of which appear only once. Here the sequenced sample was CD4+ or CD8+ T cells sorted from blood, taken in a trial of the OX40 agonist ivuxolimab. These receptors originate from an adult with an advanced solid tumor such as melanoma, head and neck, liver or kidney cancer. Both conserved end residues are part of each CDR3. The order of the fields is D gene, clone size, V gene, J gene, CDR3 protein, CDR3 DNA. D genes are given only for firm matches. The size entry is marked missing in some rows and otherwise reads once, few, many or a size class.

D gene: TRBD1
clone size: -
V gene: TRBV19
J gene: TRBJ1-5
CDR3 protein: CASGGQGGNQPQHF
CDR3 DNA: TGTGCCAGCGGGGGACAGGGCGGCAATCAGCCCCAGCATTTT

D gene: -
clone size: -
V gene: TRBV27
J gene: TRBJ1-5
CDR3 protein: CASSFIGSLNSNQPQHF
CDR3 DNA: TGTGCCAGCAGTTTTATCGGCAGCCTCAATAGCAATCAGCCCCAGCATTTT

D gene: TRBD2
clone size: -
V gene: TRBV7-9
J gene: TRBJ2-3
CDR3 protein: CASSSASGRRPGTDTQYF
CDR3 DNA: TGTGCCAGCAGCTCGGCTAGCGGACGGCGCCCGGGCACAGATACGCAGTATTTT

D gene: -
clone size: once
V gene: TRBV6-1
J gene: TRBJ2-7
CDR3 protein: CASSEALRGYRYEQYF
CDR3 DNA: TGTGCCAGCAGTGAAGCGCTTCGAGGGTATCGTTACGAGCAGTACTTC

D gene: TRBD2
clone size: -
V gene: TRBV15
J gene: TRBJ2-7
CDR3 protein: CATSSILGLAGGKQYF
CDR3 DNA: TGTGCCACCAGCAGTATATTGGGACTAGCGGGGGGGAAGCAGTACTTC

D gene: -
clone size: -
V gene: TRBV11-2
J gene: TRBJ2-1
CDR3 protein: CASSSQSGTRWNEQFF
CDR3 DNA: TGTGCCAGCAGCAGCCAATCCGGGACGAGGTGGAATGAGCAGTTCTTC

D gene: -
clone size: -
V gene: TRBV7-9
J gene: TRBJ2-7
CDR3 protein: CASSHRLGLHEQYF
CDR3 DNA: TGTGCCAGCAGCCACAGGTTAGGGCTCCACGAGCAGTACTTC

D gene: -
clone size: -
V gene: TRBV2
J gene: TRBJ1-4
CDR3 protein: CASTRGSNEKLFF
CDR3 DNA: TGTGCCAGCACTAGGGGGTCAAATGAAAAACTGTTTTTT

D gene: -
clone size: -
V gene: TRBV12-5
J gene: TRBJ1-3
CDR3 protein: CASGTNPGSGNTIYF
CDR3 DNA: TGTGCTAGTGGTACCAACCCGGGGTCCGGAAACACCATATATTTT

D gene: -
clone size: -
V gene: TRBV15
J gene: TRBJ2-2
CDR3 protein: CATSINRAGGELFF
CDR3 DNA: TGTGCCACCAGCATCAATAGGGCCGGCGGGGAGCTGTTTTTT

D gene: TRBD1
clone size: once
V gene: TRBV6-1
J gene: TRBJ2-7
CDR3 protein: CASRRTGGPEQYF
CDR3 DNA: TGTGCCAGCAGGCGGACAGGGGGCCCCGAGCAGTACTTC

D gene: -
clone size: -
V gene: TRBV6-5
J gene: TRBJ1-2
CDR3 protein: CASSYQGLIYGYTF
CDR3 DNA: TGTGCCAGCAGTTACCAGGGGCTGATTTATGGCTACACCTTC

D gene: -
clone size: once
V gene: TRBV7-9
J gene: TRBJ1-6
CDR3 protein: CASLDATRNSPLHF
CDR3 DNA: TGTGCCAGTCTAGATGCCACGCGGAATTCACCCCTCCACTTT

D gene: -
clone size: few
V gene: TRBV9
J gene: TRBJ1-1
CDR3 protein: CASSVGRADEAFF
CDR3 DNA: TGTGCCAGCAGCGTGGGCAGGGCCGATGAAGCTTTCTTT

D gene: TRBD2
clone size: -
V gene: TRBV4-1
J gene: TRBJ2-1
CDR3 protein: CASSLRLAGSNEQFF
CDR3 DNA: TGCGCCAGCAGCCTTCGACTAGCGGGGAGCAATGAGCAGTTCTTC

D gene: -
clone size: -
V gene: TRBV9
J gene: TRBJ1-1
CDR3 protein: CASSPSSPSEAFF
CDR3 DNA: TGTGCCAGCAGCCCGAGTAGTCCATCCGAAGCTTTCTTT

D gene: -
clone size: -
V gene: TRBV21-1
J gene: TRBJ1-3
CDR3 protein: CASSKDSRGNTIYF
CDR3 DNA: TGTGCCAGCAGTAAAGACAGCCGTGGAAACACCATATATTTT

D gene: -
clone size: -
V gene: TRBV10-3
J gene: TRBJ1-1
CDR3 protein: CAITETSGTEAFF
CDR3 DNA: TGTGCCATCACCGAAACTTCGGGAACTGAAGCTTTCTTT

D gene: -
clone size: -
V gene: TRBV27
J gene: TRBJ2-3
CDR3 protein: CASSFFFADTQYF
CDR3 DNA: TGTGCCAGCAGTTTTTTTTTCGCAGATACGCAGTATTTT

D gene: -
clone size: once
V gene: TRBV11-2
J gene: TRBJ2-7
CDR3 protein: CASSLAGISDEQYF
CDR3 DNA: TGTGCCAGCAGCTTAGCGGGAATATCCGACGAGCAGTACTTC

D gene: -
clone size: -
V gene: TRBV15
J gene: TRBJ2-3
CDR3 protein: CATSRTTDTQYF
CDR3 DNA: TGTGCCACCAGCAGAACTACAGATACGCAGTATTTT

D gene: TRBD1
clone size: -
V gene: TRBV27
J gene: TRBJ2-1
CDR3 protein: CASGDRGSYNEQFF
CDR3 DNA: TGTGCCAGCGGTGACAGGGGTTCTTACAATGAGCAGTTCTTC

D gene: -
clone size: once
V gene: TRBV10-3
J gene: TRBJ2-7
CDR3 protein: CAISGEDYEQYF
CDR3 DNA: TGTGCCATCAGTGGTGAAGACTACGAGCAGTACTTC

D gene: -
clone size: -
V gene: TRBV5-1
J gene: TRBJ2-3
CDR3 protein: CASSARQGTDTQYF
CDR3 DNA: TGCGCCAGCAGCGCAAGACAGGGCACAGATACGCAGTATTTT

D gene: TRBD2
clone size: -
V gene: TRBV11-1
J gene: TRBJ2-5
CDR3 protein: CASSFTSAETQYF
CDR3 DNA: TGTGCCAGCAGCTTCACTAGCGCGGAGACCCAGTACTTC

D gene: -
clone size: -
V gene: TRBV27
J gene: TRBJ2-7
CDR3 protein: CASSFTQGPLGTEQYF
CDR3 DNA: TGTGCCAGCAGTTTTACACAGGGTCCTCTCGGGACCGAGCAGTACTTC

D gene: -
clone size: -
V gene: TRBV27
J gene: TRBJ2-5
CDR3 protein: CASRSGVRETQYF
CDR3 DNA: TGTGCCAGCAGATCAGGGGTGCGAGAGACCCAGTACTTC

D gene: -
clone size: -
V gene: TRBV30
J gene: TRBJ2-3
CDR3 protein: CAWSVYTWEFRDTQYF
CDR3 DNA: TGTGCCTGGAGTGTCTATACGTGGGAGTTCCGAGATACGCAGTATTTT